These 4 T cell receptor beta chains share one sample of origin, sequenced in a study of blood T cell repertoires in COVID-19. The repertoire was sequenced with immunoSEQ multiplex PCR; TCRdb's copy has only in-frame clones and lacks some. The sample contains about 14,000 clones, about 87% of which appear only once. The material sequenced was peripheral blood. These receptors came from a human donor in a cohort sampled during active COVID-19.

The CDR3, as DNA: TGCAGTGCTAGTGGCCTAGCGGGAGGCTCGGATACGCAGTATTTT. Amino acids: CSASGLAGGSDTQYF. The V call is TRBV20-1, the J call TRBJ2-3; 11 bases map to TRBD2. Germline CDR1 DFQATT, CDR2 SNEGSKA (reference sequence). J lost 6 bases, V lost 3 bases, and 8 bases had no gene match. This CDR3 is 15 amino acids long.

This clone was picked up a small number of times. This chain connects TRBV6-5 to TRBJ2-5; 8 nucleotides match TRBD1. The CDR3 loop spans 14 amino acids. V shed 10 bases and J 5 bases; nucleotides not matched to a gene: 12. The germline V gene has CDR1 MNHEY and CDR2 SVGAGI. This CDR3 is CATPGQEFLETQYF. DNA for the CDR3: TGTGCCACCCCGGGACAGGAATTTCTGGAGACCCAGTACTTC.

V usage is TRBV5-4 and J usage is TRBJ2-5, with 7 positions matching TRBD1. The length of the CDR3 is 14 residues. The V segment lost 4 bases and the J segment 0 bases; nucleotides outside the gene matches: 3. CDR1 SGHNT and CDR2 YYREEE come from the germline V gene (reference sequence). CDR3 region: CASSEGTDQETQYF. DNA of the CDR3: TGTGCCAGCAGCGAGGGGACAGACCAAGAGACCCAGTACTTC.

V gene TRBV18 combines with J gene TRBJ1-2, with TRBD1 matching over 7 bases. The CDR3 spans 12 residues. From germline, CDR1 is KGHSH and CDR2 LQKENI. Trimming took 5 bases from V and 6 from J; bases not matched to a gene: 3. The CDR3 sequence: CASSADRDGYTF. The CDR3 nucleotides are TGTGCCAGCTCAGCTGACAGGGATGGCTACACCTTC. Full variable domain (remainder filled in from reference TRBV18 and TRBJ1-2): NAGVMQNPRHLVRRRGQEARLRCSPMKGHSHVYWYRQLPEEGLKFMVYLQKENIIDESGMPKERFSAEFPKEGPSILRIQQVVRGDSAAYFCASSADRDGYTFGSGTRLTVV.